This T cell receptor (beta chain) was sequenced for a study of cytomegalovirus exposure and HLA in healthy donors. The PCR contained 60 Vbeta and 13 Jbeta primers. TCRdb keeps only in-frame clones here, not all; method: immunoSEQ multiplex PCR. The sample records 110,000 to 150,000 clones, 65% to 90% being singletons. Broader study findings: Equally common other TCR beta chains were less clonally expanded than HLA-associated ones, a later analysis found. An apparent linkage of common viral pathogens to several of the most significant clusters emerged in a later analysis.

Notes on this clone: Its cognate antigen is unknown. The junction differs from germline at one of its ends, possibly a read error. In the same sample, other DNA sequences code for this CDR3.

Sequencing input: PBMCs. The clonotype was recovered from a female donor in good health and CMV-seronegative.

CDR3 sequence reads: CASSEHLDRGYGYTF. The CDR3 DNA is TGTGCTAGCAGCGAACACTTGGACAGGGGCTATGGCTACACCTTC. The J gene is TRBJ1-2, the V gene TRBV7-9; 9 bases agree with TRBD1. Germline V lookup: CDR1 SEHNR, CDR2 FQNEAQ (reference sequence). The CDR3 spans 15 residues.